The present T cell receptor beta chain was sequenced within a study of CD8 T cells in ankylosing spondylitis. Study-level points and caveats: In reactive arthritis synovial fluid and blood, some motif variants had been reported before. Clones that were linked to disease were CD8+ and were relatively rare in peripheral blood. Apparently characteristic of ankylosing spondylitis blood was a TCR beta motif (roughly 8 highly homologous variants). As reported, disease-linked clones showed significant enrichment in matched ankylosing spondylitis synovial fluid.

As concerns this clonotype: What it recognizes is unknown. A read error may explain this, as a much larger clone is one base away.

Molecular-barcoded quantitative 5'-RACE produced these TCR beta libraries. TCRdb reprocessed the 5' RACE reads via MiXCR and lists one record per CDR3 protein. The repertoire holds some 840,000 distinct CDR3 sequences, 12% seen once, with 0.45% to 0.6% in the top ten. The clonotype was recovered from a male donor with ankylosing spondylitis. Sequencing was performed on blood, either unsorted or a sorted T cell fraction (not recorded which).

The CDR3 nucleotides are TGTGCCAGCAGCTTAATCGCGAGCTCCTACAATCAGCAGTTCTTC. Residues: CASSLIASSYNQQFF. The J gene is TRBJ2-1, the V gene TRBV7-2; D call uncertain. Germline CDR1 is SGHTA and CDR2 is FQGNSA. The CDR3 consists of 15 residues.